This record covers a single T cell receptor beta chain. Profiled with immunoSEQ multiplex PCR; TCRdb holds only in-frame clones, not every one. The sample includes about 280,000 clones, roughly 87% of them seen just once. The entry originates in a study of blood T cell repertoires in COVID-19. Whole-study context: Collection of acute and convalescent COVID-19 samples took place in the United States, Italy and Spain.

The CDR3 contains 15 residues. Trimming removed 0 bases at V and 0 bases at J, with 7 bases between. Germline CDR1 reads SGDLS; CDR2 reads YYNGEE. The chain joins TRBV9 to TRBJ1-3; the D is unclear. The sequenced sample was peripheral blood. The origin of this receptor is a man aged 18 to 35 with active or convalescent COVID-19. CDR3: CASSVVGSSGNTIYF. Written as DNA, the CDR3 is TGTGCCAGCAGCGTAGTGGGGAGCTCTGGAAACACCATATATTTT.